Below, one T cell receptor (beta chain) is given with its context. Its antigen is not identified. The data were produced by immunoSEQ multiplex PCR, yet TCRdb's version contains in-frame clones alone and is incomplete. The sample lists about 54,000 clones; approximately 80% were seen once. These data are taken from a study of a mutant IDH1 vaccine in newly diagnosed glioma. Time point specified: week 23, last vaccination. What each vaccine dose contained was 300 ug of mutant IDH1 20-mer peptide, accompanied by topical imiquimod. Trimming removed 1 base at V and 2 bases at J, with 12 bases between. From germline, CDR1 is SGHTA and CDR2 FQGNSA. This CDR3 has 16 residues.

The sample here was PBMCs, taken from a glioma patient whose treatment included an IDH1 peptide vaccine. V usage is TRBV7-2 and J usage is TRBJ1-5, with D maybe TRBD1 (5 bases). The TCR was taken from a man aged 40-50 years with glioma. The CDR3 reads CASSLGDGVGNQPQHF. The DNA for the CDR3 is TGTGCCAGCAGCTTAGGGGACGGGGTGGGCAATCAGCCCCAGCATTTT. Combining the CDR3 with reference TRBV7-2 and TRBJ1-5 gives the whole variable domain GAGVSQSPSNKVTEKGKDVELRCDPISGHTALYWYRQSLGQGLEFLIYFQGNSAPDKSGLPSDRFSAERTGGSVSTLTIQRTQQEDSAVYLCASSLGDGVGNQPQHFGDGTRLSIL.